Listed below are T cell receptor beta chains from one sample, sequenced in a study of T cells in Graves' hyperthyroidism and ophthalmopathy. TCRdb processed the multiplex PCR reads anew with MiXCR; each CDR3 protein has one entry. The repertoire includes a few hundred thousand distinct CDR3 sequences, 15% to 18% of them detected once, and under 7.5% sits in the top ten. Sequenced input: blood. The receptors derive from a woman aged 25 to 39 with Graves' hyperthyroidism. The conserved cysteine and the conserved F or W are not part of the CDR3 here. A clone size is listed for some rows: how often the clone was seen (once, few, many), or a class if it is expanded.

v_gene: TRBV11-2
j_gene: TRBJ2-7
abundance: few
CDR3aa: ASSSWTSGGSVYEQY

v_gene: TRBV6-6
j_gene: TRBJ2-3
abundance: few
CDR3aa: ASSYGPAGVPDTQY

v_gene: TRBV15
j_gene: TRBJ1-5
abundance: many
CDR3aa: ATSRDLMSSANQPQH

v_gene: TRBV12-3/TRBV12-4
j_gene: TRBJ2-7
abundance: many
CDR3aa: ASRPTRDYEQY

v_gene: TRBV12-3/TRBV12-4
j_gene: TRBJ1-2
abundance: many
CDR3aa: ASSLTGWGYGYT

v_gene: TRBV20-1
j_gene: TRBJ2-2
abundance: NA
CDR3aa: SASPPGERNTGELF

v_gene: TRBV20-1
j_gene: TRBJ2-2
abundance: many
CDR3aa: SASTYPPNTGELF

v_gene: TRBV7-9
j_gene: TRBJ2-3
abundance: many
CDR3aa: ASSSFAGSDTQY

v_gene: TRBV9
j_gene: TRBJ2-3
abundance: few
CDR3aa: ASSFYGGIGDTQY

v_gene: TRBV6-1
j_gene: TRBJ1-1
abundance: many
CDR3aa: ASSTYKGQSTEAF

v_gene: TRBV15
j_gene: TRBJ1-2
abundance: once
CDR3aa: ATSSRQGAGGYT

v_gene: TRBV12-5
j_gene: TRBJ2-1
abundance: NA
CDR3aa: ASGLVVRTGGGEQF

v_gene: TRBV30
j_gene: TRBJ1-1
abundance: many
CDR3aa: AWSMGIQNTEAF

v_gene: TRBV28
j_gene: TRBJ2-5
abundance: NA
CDR3aa: ASGTSQETQY

v_gene: TRBV7-3
j_gene: TRBJ2-5
abundance: NA
CDR3aa: ASSLAGEMQY

v_gene: TRBV19
j_gene: TRBJ2-1
abundance: NA
CDR3aa: ASSILGLAGNEQF

v_gene: TRBV20-1
j_gene: TRBJ2-2
abundance: few
CDR3aa: SASWGTGITGELF

v_gene: TRBV4-2
j_gene: TRBJ1-2
abundance: NA
CDR3aa: ASSQEDPVLVRQRFYGYT

v_gene: TRBV20-1
j_gene: TRBJ2-1
abundance: many
CDR3aa: SGGGSSYNEQF

v_gene: TRBV6-1
j_gene: TRBJ2-3
abundance: NA
CDR3aa: ASSEGPPFHTQY

v_gene: TRBV24-1
j_gene: TRBJ2-5
abundance: many
CDR3aa: ATAGEAGGSLETQY

v_gene: TRBV14
j_gene: TRBJ2-1
abundance: many
CDR3aa: ASSTRTSGRNEQF

v_gene: TRBV7-3
j_gene: TRBJ2-1
abundance: NA
CDR3aa: ASSRTSGSYSEQF

v_gene: TRBV5-4
j_gene: TRBJ2-1
abundance: NA
CDR3aa: ASSRTTQSSYNEQF

v_gene: TRBV3-1
j_gene: TRBJ2-3
abundance: many
CDR3aa: ASSHPTGSTDTQY

v_gene: TRBV20-1
j_gene: TRBJ2-4
abundance: NA
CDR3aa: SARFLPIGQPWAKNIQY

v_gene: TRBV4-1
j_gene: TRBJ2-7
abundance: NA
CDR3aa: ASALTSGIPYEQY

v_gene: TRBV20-1
j_gene: TRBJ2-1
abundance: NA
CDR3aa: SASSRGAYEQF

v_gene: TRBV12-5
j_gene: TRBJ2-2
abundance: NA
CDR3aa: ASGFGGYTGELF

v_gene: TRBV11-2
j_gene: TRBJ2-5
abundance: NA
CDR3aa: ASSRPGEQETQY

v_gene: TRBV30
j_gene: TRBJ1-1
abundance: many
CDR3aa: AWSPTGSGTEAF

v_gene: TRBV9
j_gene: TRBJ1-1
abundance: few
CDR3aa: ASSYAGGTEAF

v_gene: TRBV10-1
j_gene: TRBJ2-1
abundance: many
CDR3aa: ASSESMGHHNEQF

v_gene: TRBV28
j_gene: TRBJ2-7
abundance: many
CDR3aa: ASSSLGLKNEQY

v_gene: TRBV6-2/TRBV6-3
j_gene: TRBJ2-7
abundance: NA
CDR3aa: ASSPDLAAYEQY

v_gene: TRBV6-1
j_gene: TRBJ1-5
abundance: NA
CDR3aa: ASSERGQPNQPQH

v_gene: TRBV5-1
j_gene: TRBJ1-5
abundance: NA
CDR3aa: ASSMGTGPGQPQH

v_gene: TRBV27
j_gene: TRBJ1-1
abundance: many
CDR3aa: ASSFDMMNTEAF

v_gene: TRBV7-9
j_gene: TRBJ1-1
abundance: many
CDR3aa: ASSLVGVSGEAF

v_gene: TRBV9
j_gene: TRBJ2-2
abundance: many
CDR3aa: ASSVVGAGELF

v_gene: TRBV12-3/TRBV12-4
j_gene: TRBJ2-3
abundance: many
CDR3aa: ASVRGGTDTQY